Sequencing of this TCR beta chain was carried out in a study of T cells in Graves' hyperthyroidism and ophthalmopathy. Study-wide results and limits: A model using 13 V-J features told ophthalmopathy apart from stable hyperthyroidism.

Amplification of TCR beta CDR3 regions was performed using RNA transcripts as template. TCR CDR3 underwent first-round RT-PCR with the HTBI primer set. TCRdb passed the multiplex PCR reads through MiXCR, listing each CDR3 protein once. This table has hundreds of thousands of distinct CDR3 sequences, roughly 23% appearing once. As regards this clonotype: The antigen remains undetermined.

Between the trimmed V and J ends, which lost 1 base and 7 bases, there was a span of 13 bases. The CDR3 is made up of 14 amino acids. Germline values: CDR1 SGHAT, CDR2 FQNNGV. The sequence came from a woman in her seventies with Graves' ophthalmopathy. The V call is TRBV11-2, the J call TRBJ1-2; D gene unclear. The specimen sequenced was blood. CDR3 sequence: CASSLGVREGGYTF. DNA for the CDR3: TGTGCCAGCAGCTTAGGGGTGAGGGAGGGTGGCTACACCTTC.